Listed below are T cell receptor beta chains from one sample, sequenced in a study of blood T cell repertoires in COVID-19. The data were produced by immunoSEQ multiplex PCR, yet TCRdb's version contains in-frame clones alone and is incomplete. The repertoire has some 300,000 clones, more than 75% of them found once; the top ten carry 1%. Sequenced material: PBMCs or T cells enriched from blood (not recorded which). These receptors came from a woman aged 25 to 39 who had recovered from COVID-19. Both conserved end residues are part of each CDR3. A D gene is named only where the DNA matches it firmly. Clone size is not always given. Where it is, it says once, few, many or a class for expanded clones.

d_call	v_call	clone_size	j_call	cdr3_nt	cdr3_aa
TRBD1	TRBV11-3	.	TRBJ1-5	TGTGCCACCTATCCCGGGACAGGGGGGAAATATAGCAATCAGCCCCAGCATTTT	CATYPGTGGKYSNQPQHF
TRBD1	TRBV3-1/TRBV3-2	.	TRBJ1-4	TGTGCCAGCAGCCAAGATCCCTCGGACAGGGGCGGTGAAAAACTGTTTTTT	CASSQDPSDRGGEKLFF
.	TRBV19	.	TRBJ1-5	TGTGCCAGTATAGGGGATTATCAGCCCCAGCATTTT	CASIGDYQPQHF
TRBD1	TRBV29-1	.	TRBJ2-2	TGCAGCGGTCAGGGGGTGAACACCGGGGAGCTGTTTTTT	CSGQGVNTGELFF
TRBD1	TRBV7-9	.	TRBJ1-2	TGTGCCAGCAGCTTAGTCACAGGGGGGGATGACTATGGCTACACCTTC	CASSLVTGGDDYGYTF
TRBD1	TRBV5-1	.	TRBJ2-7	TGCGCCAGCAGCTCCACCGGGACAGGGTACGAGCAGTACTTC	CASSSTGTGYEQYF
.	TRBV4-3	once	TRBJ2-3	TGCGCCAGCAGCCAAGATTTCGGGGGCACAGATACGCAGTATTTT	CASSQDFGGTDTQYF
.	TRBV7-9	few	TRBJ1-2	TGTGCCAGCAGCTTAGGGCAGGGCATTGAGCACTATGGCTACACCTTC	CASSLGQGIEHYGYTF
TRBD1	TRBV19	.	TRBJ2-7	TGTGCCAGTAGTGGGACAGCCACGGGGGAGCAGTACTTC	CASSGTATGEQYF
.	TRBV2	.	TRBJ1-1	TGTGCCAGCTCACGAGATATGAACACTGAAGCTTTCTTT	CASSRDMNTEAFF
.	TRBV11-2	.	TRBJ2-3	TGTGCCAGCAGCTCTTCGAGGGGGACAGATACGCAGTATTTT	CASSSSRGTDTQYF
TRBD1	TRBV4-1	.	TRBJ1-1	TGCGCCAGCAGCCAAGGGGACAGGAACACTGAAGCTTTCTTT	CASSQGDRNTEAFF
TRBD2	TRBV9	.	TRBJ2-5	TGTGCCAGCAGCGTAGCTCTAGCGGGGGGTAACCAAGAGACCCAGTACTTC	CASSVALAGGNQETQYF
TRBD2	TRBV6-5	.	TRBJ2-7	TGTGCCAGCAAGATGGTAGCGGGGGGCCGAGAGCAGTACTTC	CASKMVAGGREQYF
.	TRBV28	.	TRBJ1-2	TGTGCCAGCACCCACTGGCCAGAACAGCTTGATGGCTACACCTTC	CASTHWPEQLDGYTF
.	TRBV5-4	.	TRBJ2-2	TGTGCCAGCAGCTTAGTAACAGGGTTTACCGGGGAGCTGTTTTTT	CASSLVTGFTGELFF
TRBD1	TRBV7-2	.	TRBJ1-2	TGTGCCAGCAGCTTAGCGCCGACAGGGGGCGGTGGCTACACCTTC	CASSLAPTGGGGYTF
.	TRBV5-1	.	TRBJ2-3	TGCGCCAGCAGCTTTAAAGGGAGTAGCACAGATACGCAGTATTTT	CASSFKGSSTDTQYF
.	TRBV4-1	once	TRBJ1-1	TGCGCCAGCAGCCAAGATCCAGCGATGAACACTGAAGCTTTCTTT	CASSQDPAMNTEAFF
TRBD1	TRBV10-3	.	TRBJ1-1	TGTGCCATCAGGACAGGGGGTAACACTGAAGCTTTCTTT	CAIRTGGNTEAFF
.	TRBV30	.	TRBJ1-1	TGTGCCTGGAGGTTGCGACAGGCGAACACTGAAGCTTTCTTT	CAWRLRQANTEAFF
.	TRBV7-2	.	TRBJ1-2	TGTGCCAGCAGCTTAGTAGGTCAGGGGTATGGCTACACCTTC	CASSLVGQGYGYTF
.	TRBV18	.	TRBJ1-2	TGTGCCAGCTCACTTTACAGCACCCCTAACTATGGCTACACCTTC	CASSLYSTPNYGYTF
TRBD1	TRBV23-1	.	TRBJ1-5	TGCGCCAGCAGTCAGAACGGACAGGGCGGGAATCAGCCCCAGCATTTT	CASSQNGQGGNQPQHF
.	TRBV19	.	TRBJ1-4	TGTGCCAGTAGCCAAGGGGGTTTGGGTGAAAAACTGTTTTTT	CASSQGGLGEKLFF
.	TRBV14	.	TRBJ2-1	TGTGCCAGCAGCCAAGGACAGCCTGCCTACAATGAGCAGTTCTTC	CASSQGQPAYNEQFF
TRBD2	TRBV27	.	TRBJ2-1	TGTGCCAGCGCGTTTCGAGCGGGGGGCCACAATGAGCAGTTCTTC	CASAFRAGGHNEQFF
.	TRBV9	.	TRBJ1-4	TGTGCCAGCAGCCCCCGAGAGTCAAGGGGCGAAAAACTGTTTTTT	CASSPRESRGEKLFF
TRBD1	TRBV6-5	.	TRBJ2-7	TGTGCCAGCAGTACAAGGGACAGGGGCAACGAGCAGTACTTC	CASSTRDRGNEQYF
TRBD1	TRBV15	.	TRBJ1-5	TGTGCCACCAGCAGAGATAGAGGGGGCGCGTCGAGTCAGCCCCAGCATTTT	CATSRDRGGASSQPQHF
TRBD2	TRBV24-1	.	TRBJ2-3	TGTGCCACCAGTGACCCTCGGACTAGCGGGGGAGTTATAAGCACAGATACGCAGTATTTT	CATSDPRTSGGVISTDTQYF
TRBD1	TRBV5-1	.	TRBJ2-1	TGCGCCAGCAGCCCCGGGACAGGGGAATTTAGTGAGCAGTTCTTC	CASSPGTGEFSEQFF
.	TRBV19	.	TRBJ1-5	TGTGCCAGTAATACCCCCGAGGGGGTCGGCAATCAGCCCCAGCATTTT	CASNTPEGVGNQPQHF
.	TRBV12-3/TRBV12-4	.	TRBJ2-2	TGTGCCAGCAGTTATTTAGACACCGGGGAGCTGTTTTTT	CASSYLDTGELFF
.	TRBV7-9	few	TRBJ1-1	TGTGCCAGCAGCTTGGAGTCAAACACTGAAGCTTTCTTT	CASSLESNTEAFF
TRBD1	TRBV6-2/TRBV6-3	once	TRBJ2-7	TGTGCCAGCAGTTACTCGTTCGCTAGTAGGGGGCCCTACGAGCAGTACTTC	CASSYSFASRGPYEQYF
.	TRBV5-1	once	TRBJ1-2	TGCGCCAGCAGCACCGGGACATCAGGGGCGGTCTATGGCTACACCTTC	CASSTGTSGAVYGYTF
.	TRBV25-1	.	TRBJ2-1	TGTGCCAGCAGTGAACCCCCAGAAGAGGTTGAGCAGTTCTTC	CASSEPPEEVEQFF
.	TRBV10-2	.	TRBJ1-1	TGCGCCAGCAGTGAGACAGGGACGGAACTCACTGAAGCTTTCTTT	CASSETGTELTEAFF
TRBD1	TRBV5-1	.	TRBJ1-6	TGCGCCAGCAACACAGGGACAGGGAATTCACCCCTCCACTTT	CASNTGTGNSPLHF
TRBD1	TRBV9	.	TRBJ2-7	TGTGCCAGCAGCGGGAACCCGGTCCAGGGGGAAGGCGAGCAGTACTTC	CASSGNPVQGEGEQYF
TRBD1	TRBV9	once	TRBJ1-4	TGTGCCAGCAGGTATCCGGACAGGGGGACTGAAAAACTGTTTTTT	CASRYPDRGTEKLFF
TRBD1	TRBV29-1	.	TRBJ2-5	TGCAGCGTTGAAGCGGGACAGGGAAGGGGAGAGACCCAGTACTTC	CSVEAGQGRGETQYF
.	TRBV3-1/TRBV3-2	.	TRBJ1-2	TGTGCCAGCAGCCAAGTTCCCGGGGAAGGAGGCTACACCTTC	CASSQVPGEGGYTF
.	TRBV5-1	.	TRBJ1-2	TGCGCCAGCAGGCCACAGGGAGGGATTCATGGCTACACCTTC	CASRPQGGIHGYTF
TRBD1	TRBV18	.	TRBJ2-1	TGTGCCAGCTCACCCCAGGGTGGGACAGGGGGCAATGAGCAGTTCTTC	CASSPQGGTGGNEQFF
.	TRBV18	.	TRBJ1-6	TGTGCCAGCTCACCCTCAGGAGGAATTAATTCACCCCTCCACTTT	CASSPSGGINSPLHF
TRBD1	TRBV6-6	few	TRBJ2-7	TGTGCCAGCAGTTACTATGGGACAGGGGTATACGAGCAGTACTTC	CASSYYGTGVYEQYF
TRBD1	TRBV11-2	once	TRBJ1-2	TGTGCCAGCAGCGCGGGACAGACCTATGGCTACACCTTC	CASSAGQTYGYTF
.	TRBV7-9	.	TRBJ1-4	TGTGCCAGCAGCTTAGCGGAGGGCTTAAATGAAAAACTGTTTTTT	CASSLAEGLNEKLFF
.	TRBV7-9	.	TRBJ1-2	TGTGCCAGCAGCCTTTCCGGGGGGCGCGACTATGGCTACACCTTC	CASSLSGGRDYGYTF
.	TRBV7-9	few	TRBJ1-2	TGTGCCAGCAGCTCCCGAGAGGGATACTATGGCTACACCTTC	CASSSREGYYGYTF
TRBD1	TRBV18	.	TRBJ2-5	TGTGCCAGCTCCCCCAACAGGGGACAAGAGACCCAGTACTTC	CASSPNRGQETQYF
.	TRBV4-3	.	TRBJ2-3	TGCGCCAGCAGCCCCTCGGGGGGCAGGATATTCACAGATACGCAGTATTTT	CASSPSGGRIFTDTQYF
.	TRBV3-1/TRBV3-2	.	TRBJ2-3	TGTGCCAGCAGCCCTAGGGGGTCGGGGATGCACACAGATACGCAGTATTTT	CASSPRGSGMHTDTQYF
.	TRBV7-8	.	TRBJ2-2	TGTGCCAGCAGCTTAGGTTCAGGGGTACCGAACACCGGGGAGCTGTTTTTT	CASSLGSGVPNTGELFF
TRBD1	TRBV7-9	.	TRBJ2-1	TGTGCCAGCAGCCTGCTCCAGGGGGCCGGGGAGCAGTTCTTC	CASSLLQGAGEQFF
.	TRBV10-3	.	TRBJ1-5	TGTGCCATCAGTGAGTCGAAGACAGGCCTAAATCAGCCCCAGCATTTT	CAISESKTGLNQPQHF
.	TRBV19	.	TRBJ2-7	TGTGCCAGTAGTCCACGCCCCGCCGCTCTAGGCGAGCAGTACTTC	CASSPRPAALGEQYF
.	TRBV18	.	TRBJ1-1	TGTGCCAGCTCACCACAACAGGAAGAAGCTTTCTTT	CASSPQQEEAFF